These T cell receptor beta chains were read from a single sample in a study of beta chain features in type 1 diabetes. Clones were read by immunoSEQ multiplex PCR, and TCRdb kept only the in-frame ones, dropping some. The sample records around 150,000 clones, roughly 60% being singletons. The source material was naive CD4+ T cells from blood. The receptors were gathered from a man between 25 and 39 years old with type 1 diabetes. CDR3s include the opening cysteine and the closing phenylalanine or tryptophan. Each record gives: V gene, J gene, clone size, D gene, CDR3 DNA, CDR3 protein. The D gene is left open where the match is weak. Not every row has a clone size; where given, it reads once, few, many or a size class.

TRBV5-1	TRBJ2-7	NA	NA	TGCGCCAGCAGCTTGCAGGTCCCAGGGGACGAGCAGTACTTC	CASSLQVPGDEQYF
TRBV29-1	TRBJ2-1	NA	NA	TGCAGCGTTGCCGGGGCTGAGCAGTTCTTC	CSVAGAEQFF
TRBV12-5	TRBJ2-7	NA	NA	TGTGCTAGTGGTTGGATACACCAGGGCCCATACTCCTACGAGCAGTACTTC	CASGWIHQGPYSYEQYF
TRBV9	TRBJ1-3	NA	NA	TGTGCCAGCAGCGTAAGTGGCGGAAACACCATATATTTT	CASSVSGGNTIYF
TRBV2	TRBJ1-2	NA	TRBD1	TGTGCCAGCAGTGGGGACAGTGGAATCTATGGCTACACCTTC	CASSGDSGIYGYTF
TRBV25-1	TRBJ2-7	NA	NA	TGTGCCAGCAGTGGAAGGGACGAGCAGTACTTC	CASSGRDEQYF
TRBV29-1	TRBJ2-3	few	NA	TGCAGCTACAGGGTGGGAGGAACAGATACGCAGTATTTT	CSYRVGGTDTQYF
TRBV29-1	TRBJ2-7	NA	NA	TGCAGCGTTGAAGATCAGGGCACAGGGGGGGACGAGCAGTACTTC	CSVEDQGTGGDEQYF
TRBV28	TRBJ1-6	NA	NA	TGTGCCAGCAGTTTGACGGGGTTGGCGAATTCACCCCTCCACTTT	CASSLTGLANSPLHF
TRBV4-3	TRBJ1-5	few	NA	TGCGCCAGCAGCTGGCGGAGGGATCAGCCCCAGCATTTT	CASSWRRDQPQHF
TRBV14	TRBJ2-3	NA	TRBD2	TGTGCCAGCAGCCAGGTAGCGGGGGACGTGACAGATACGCAGTATTTT	CASSQVAGDVTDTQYF
TRBV30	TRBJ1-1	NA	TRBD1	TGTGCCTGGAGTGTAGGGAACAGGGGCACTGAAGCTTTCTTT	CAWSVGNRGTEAFF
TRBV15	TRBJ2-5	NA	NA	TGTGCCACCAGCAGAGATCTGGGGGGAATACAAGAGACCCAGTACTTC	CATSRDLGGIQETQYF
TRBV25-1	TRBJ2-3	NA	TRBD1	TGTGCCAGCTATTGGGACAGGGGCTTCACAGATACGCAGTATTTT	CASYWDRGFTDTQYF
TRBV9	TRBJ2-5	few	TRBD1	TGTGCCAGCAGCGCTACAGGGGTAATCGCAGAGACCCAGTACTTC	CASSATGVIAETQYF
TRBV7-7	TRBJ2-1	NA	TRBD2	TGTGCCAGCAGCGAGAGGACTAGCAGCAATGAGCAGTTCTTC	CASSERTSSNEQFF
TRBV15	TRBJ1-1	NA	NA	TGTGCCACCAAGGGTTGGAACACTGAAGCTTTCTTT	CATKGWNTEAFF
TRBV10-3	TRBJ2-5	NA	TRBD2	TGTGCCATCAGCCCTGGACTAGCGGGGGCCCCGAAGATTAGAGACCAGTACTTC	CAISPGLAGAPKIRDQYF
TRBV10-3	TRBJ2-5	once	TRBD1	TGTGCCATCAGGGAGGGGCCTGGGACAGGGACTCAAGAGACCCAGTACTTC	CAIREGPGTGTQETQYF
TRBV5-1	TRBJ2-3	NA	NA	TGCGCCAGCGGGGGGCCCTATAGCACAGATACGCAGTATTTT	CASGGPYSTDTQYF
TRBV6-5	TRBJ1-2	NA	TRBD1	TGTGCCAGCAGTAGGGACAGCTTCTATGGCTACACCTTC	CASSRDSFYGYTF
TRBV7-2	TRBJ2-7	once	NA	TGTGCCAGCAGCTTATTAACAGGCGGCTACGAGCAGTACTTC	CASSLLTGGYEQYF
TRBV9	TRBJ2-3	NA	NA	TGTGCCAGCAGCGTGGAGGGACGGACAGATACGCAGTATTTT	CASSVEGRTDTQYF
TRBV29-1	TRBJ2-2	once	TRBD1	TGCAGCGTGCCCCGAGGGACAGGGGTAACCGGGGAGCTGTTTTTT	CSVPRGTGVTGELFF
TRBV28	TRBJ2-7	NA	NA	TGTGCCAGCAGAGGCGGTGGGGCCTACGAGCAGTACTTC	CASRGGGAYEQYF
TRBV30	TRBJ1-4	NA	NA	TGTGCCTGGAGTGTAATGGGCAGGAGTAATGAAAAACTGTTTTTT	CAWSVMGRSNEKLFF
TRBV30	TRBJ1-5	few	NA	TGTGCCTGGAGTGACTTTTTGGATAGCAATCAGCCCCAGCATTTT	CAWSDFLDSNQPQHF
TRBV29-1	TRBJ2-5	NA	TRBD2	TGCAGCGTTGAGGGGAGCGGGGCGGGGGAGACCCAGTACTTC	CSVEGSGAGETQYF
TRBV18	TRBJ2-7	NA	TRBD1	TGTGCCAGCTCACCCGACAGGGATTTCTACGAGCAGTACTTC	CASSPDRDFYEQYF
TRBV14	TRBJ2-3	NA	NA	TGTGCCAGCAGCCGAACCGACAGCACAGATACGCAGTATTTT	CASSRTDSTDTQYF
TRBV7-9	TRBJ2-5	few	NA	TGTGCCAGCAGCTCCTCGCCCGAGACCCAGTACTTC	CASSSSPETQYF
TRBV29-1	TRBJ1-4	NA	NA	TGCAGCGTTGTCAGGGGTGAAAAACTGTTTTTT	CSVVRGEKLFF
TRBV18	TRBJ2-3	NA	NA	TGTGCCAGCTCACCCCATAGCACAGATACGCAGTATTTT	CASSPHSTDTQYF
TRBV29-1	TRBJ2-1	NA	NA	TGCAGCGTTGTGAAGGCCTACAATGAGCAGTTCTTC	CSVVKAYNEQFF
TRBV7-9	TRBJ2-3	NA	TRBD1	TGTGCCAGCAGCGATTCTGGACAGGGTAGCACAGATACGCAGTATTTT	CASSDSGQGSTDTQYF
TRBV30	TRBJ2-7	few	TRBD1	TGTGCCTGGAGTGTAGGGGGCACCTACGAGCAGTACTTC	CAWSVGGTYEQYF
TRBV29-1	TRBJ2-5	NA	NA	TGCAGCGTGAACTCTGTCCAAGAGACCCAGTACTTC	CSVNSVQETQYF
TRBV29-1	TRBJ2-1	NA	NA	TGCAGCGTCCCAAAGGCCTCAACAGCATACAATGAGCAGTTCTTC	CSVPKASTAYNEQFF
TRBV18	TRBJ1-1	NA	NA	TGTGCCAGCTCACCAGGCCAGGGGTTCACTGAAGCTTTCTTT	CASSPGQGFTEAFF
TRBV14	TRBJ2-3	NA	NA	TGTGCCAGCAGCCAGTCCCAGGGAACAGATACGCAGTATTTT	CASSQSQGTDTQYF
TRBV30	TRBJ2-5	NA	NA	TGTGCCTGGAGTCCCTCCGAAGAGACCCAGTACTTC	CAWSPSEETQYF
TRBV9	TRBJ2-5	NA	NA	TGTGCCAGCAGCGTAGAAGCTGGACCCGGGTACCAGTACTTC	CASSVEAGPGYQYF
TRBV20-1	TRBJ2-5	NA	NA	TGCAGTGGGGCAGACCAAGAGACCCAGTACTTC	CSGADQETQYF